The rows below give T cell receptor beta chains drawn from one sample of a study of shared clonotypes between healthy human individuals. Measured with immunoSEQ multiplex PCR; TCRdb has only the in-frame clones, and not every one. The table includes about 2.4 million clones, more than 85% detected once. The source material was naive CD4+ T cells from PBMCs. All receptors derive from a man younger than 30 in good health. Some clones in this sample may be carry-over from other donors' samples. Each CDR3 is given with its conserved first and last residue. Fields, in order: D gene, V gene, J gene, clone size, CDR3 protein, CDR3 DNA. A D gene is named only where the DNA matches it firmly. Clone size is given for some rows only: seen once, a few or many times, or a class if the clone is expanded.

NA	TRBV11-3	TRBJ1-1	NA	CASSLGENTEAFF	TGTGCCAGCAGCTTAGGGGAGAACACTGAAGCTTTCTTT
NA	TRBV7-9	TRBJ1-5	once	CASSSLYRNQPQHF	TGTGCCAGCAGCTCGTTGTACCGCAATCAGCCCCAGCATTTT
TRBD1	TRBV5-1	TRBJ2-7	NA	CASSLLQGYEQYF	TGCGCCAGCAGCCTCCTACAGGGGTACGAGCAGTACTTC
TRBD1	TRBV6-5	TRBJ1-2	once	CASSDGTGGGYTF	TGTGCCAGCAGCGATGGGACAGGGGGAGGCTACACCTTC
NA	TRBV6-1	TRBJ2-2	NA	CASRKGRDTGELFF	TGTGCCAGCCGAAAGGGCCGCGACACCGGGGAGCTGTTTTTT
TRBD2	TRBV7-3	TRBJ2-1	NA	CASSLAPTSGANEQFF	TGTGCCAGCAGCTTGGCCCCAACTAGCGGAGCCAATGAGCAGTTCTTC
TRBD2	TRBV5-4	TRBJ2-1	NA	CASNSRGSYNEQFF	TGTGCCAGCAACTCGCGGGGGTCCTACAATGAGCAGTTCTTC
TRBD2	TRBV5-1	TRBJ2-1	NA	CASSVTSGNRVEQFF	TGCGCCAGCAGCGTTACTAGCGGGAACAGGGTTGAGCAGTTCTTC
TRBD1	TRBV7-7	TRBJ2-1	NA	CASRMGQEAYNEQFF	TGTGCCAGCAGAATGGGACAGGAAGCCTACAATGAGCAGTTCTTC
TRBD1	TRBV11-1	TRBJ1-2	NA	CASSTYPGTGGFNYGYTF	TGTGCCAGCAGCACATATCCCGGGACAGGGGGCTTCAACTATGGCTACACCTTC
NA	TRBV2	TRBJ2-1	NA	CASSYINEQFF	TGTGCCAGCAGTTACATCAATGAGCAGTTCTTC
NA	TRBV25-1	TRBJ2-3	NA	CATGGRDTDTQYF	TGTGCCACCGGCGGACGGGACACAGATACGCAGTATTTT
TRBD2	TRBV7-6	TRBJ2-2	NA	CASSLGLAGSTGELFF	TGTGCCAGCAGCTTAGGTCTAGCGGGTAGTACCGGGGAGCTGTTTTTT
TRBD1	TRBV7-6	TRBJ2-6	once	CASSHLTGRWSGANVLTF	TGTGCCAGCAGCCACCTGACAGGGCGATGGTCTGGGGCCAACGTCCTGACTTTC
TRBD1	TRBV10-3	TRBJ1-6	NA	CAIKGQGESPLHF	TGTGCCATCAAGGGACAGGGGGAGTCACCCCTCCACTTT
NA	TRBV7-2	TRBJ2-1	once	CASSSRAKIYNEQFF	TGTGCCAGCAGCTCGCGAGCGAAAATCTACAATGAGCAGTTCTTC
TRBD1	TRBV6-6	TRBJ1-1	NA	CASRSDRGIAEAFF	TGTGCCAGCAGATCCGACAGGGGAATCGCTGAAGCTTTCTTT